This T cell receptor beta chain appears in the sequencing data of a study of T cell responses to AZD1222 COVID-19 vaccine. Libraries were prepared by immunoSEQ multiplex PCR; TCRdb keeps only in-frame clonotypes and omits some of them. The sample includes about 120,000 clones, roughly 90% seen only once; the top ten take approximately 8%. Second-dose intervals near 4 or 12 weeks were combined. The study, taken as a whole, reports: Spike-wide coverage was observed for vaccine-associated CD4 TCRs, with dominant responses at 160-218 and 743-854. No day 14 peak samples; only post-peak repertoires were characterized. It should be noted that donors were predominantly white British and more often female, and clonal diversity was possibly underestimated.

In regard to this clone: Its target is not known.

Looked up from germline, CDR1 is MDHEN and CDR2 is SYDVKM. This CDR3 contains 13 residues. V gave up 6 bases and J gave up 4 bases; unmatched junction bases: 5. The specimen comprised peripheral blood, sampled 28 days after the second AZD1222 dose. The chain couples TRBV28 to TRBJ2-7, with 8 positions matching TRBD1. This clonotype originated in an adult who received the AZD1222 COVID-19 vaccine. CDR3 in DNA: TGTGCCAGCAGCTTGACAGGGGATTACGAGCAGTACTTC. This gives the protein CASSLTGDYEQYF.